Described below is a single T cell receptor (beta chain) sequence and its context. Its antigen specificity is not known. The entry originates in a study of monozygotic twins with inflammatory bowel disease (dated by TCRdb to about 2019). For the wider study: In total, approximately 28 monozygotic twin pairs made up the full study: 19 Danish pairs, all IBD-discordant, plus nine German pairs, of which four were IBD-concordant and five were IBD-discordant. Disease-associated traits were sought mainly through comparisons between IBD patients and their genetically identical healthy co-twins within discordant pairs. Each individual had, on average, about 151 000 unique TCRalpha sequences and 181 000 unique TCRbeta sequences available for analysis.

General study outcomes and caveats: Repertoire similarity did not differ between concordant and discordant twins, which could be due to limited statistical power. Distinction between different T cell subtypes could not be achieved in the analysis. No single strong signal or clonotype linked to IBD turned up in the results, so the idea that one exists was not supported. IBD patients shared fewer clonotypes with other individuals than healthy twins did, most markedly in patients showing signs of disease activity. Because patients received different immunosuppressive treatments, the repertoires may have picked up extra background noise and variability between individuals. A decrease in TCRbeta repertoire diversity, as measured by inverse Simpson index, was observed in IBD patients compared with their healthy co-twins.

The library was produced with 5' RACE. Each TCR library was prepared from about 3,300 ng of total RNA. For each sample, cDNA was synthesized in eight separate reactions using SMARTScribe reverse transcriptase. During cDNA synthesis, unique molecular identifiers containing a 6-nucleotide sample barcode were introduced by template switching. TCRalpha and TCRbeta cDNA was amplified in two nested PCRs of approximately 16 and 10 cycles, and bead purification was carried out after each PCR. Before amplification, the cDNA was treated with uracil DNA-glycosylase and purified using the QIAquick PCR purification kit. In the second PCR, Illumina TruSeq-compatible adapters and sample-specific barcodes were added. Library quality and concentration were checked on TapeStation and Qubit, and libraries were pooled at around 4.7 ng each. The pooled libraries were sequenced with 2 x 100 bp reads and custom sequencing primers on an Illumina HiSeq2500 single-index Rapid Run. In the paper's pipeline: PCR and sequencing errors were corrected by UMI-based consensus assembly using MiGEC version 1.2.6. MiXCR version 2.1.1 was used for V(D)J alignment, clonotype assembly and CDR3 extraction. To normalise gene usage, clonotype sharing and MAIT/NKT TCR abundance, the analysis used the top 1000, 10 000 and 20 000 clonotypes per sample. After downsampling to 27 000 UMIs, diversity was calculated as the inverse Simpson index using the vegan R package. Paired Mann-Whitney U tests on discordant twin pairs were used, with Benjamini-Hochberg multiple-testing correction. One entry per CDR3 protein sequence results from the TCRdb reprocessing of the reads, with DNA left out. It is TCRdb's table, rather than the study itself, that gives the V and J calls and clone size. The sample's records list about 150,000 distinct CDR3 sequences. 1% to 1.5% of the sample comes from the top ten.

From each donor, a roughly 2.5 ml peripheral blood sample was collected into PAXgene tubes and stored at -80 degrees C. Without any T cell sorting, total RNA was extracted from whole blood using the PAXgene blood miRNA kit on an automated QIAcube. Peripheral blood from monozygotic twin pairs, either concordant or discordant for inflammatory bowel disease, underwent deep TCRalpha and TCRbeta repertoire profiling that used unique molecular barcoding. For every twin pair, smoking habits were documented, and each individual was categorised as a current, former or never smoker. The germline V gene provides CDR1 KGHDR and CDR2 SFDVKD. Reading from cysteine to phenylalanine, the CDR3 counts 12 amino acids. No DNA appears here.

The source is a human donor with ulcerative colitis or Crohn's disease, or a healthy co-twin of an affected twin (not recorded which). Recombination linked TRBV24-1 to TRBJ2-7; the TCRdb call, TRBD1, lacks DNA for checking. Sequenced sample: blood. CDR3 sequence: CATSDGTVEQYF.